The rows below give T cell receptor beta chains drawn from one sample of a study of blood T cells in healthy people across ages. Each CDR3 protein is one row after TCRdb ran MiXCR on the 5' RACE reads. The sample has roughly 1,500,000 distinct CDR3 sequences; approximately 42% are singletons. Source material: blood. All receptors derive from a woman between 18 and 29 years old in good health. CDR3s include the opening cysteine and the closing phenylalanine or tryptophan. D genes are given only for firm matches. Not all rows give a size; the values are once, few, many and, for expanded clones, a class.

TRBV12-3/TRBV12-4	TRBJ2-1	16	TRBD2	NA	TGTGCCAGCACCTCAGGTCGACTAGCGGCCACGGGTGAGCAGTTCTTC	CASTSGRLAATGEQFF
TRBV2	TRBJ2-5	15	TRBD2	NA	TGTGCCAGCAGAACACAGCGGGGTTCCCAAGAGACCCAGTACTTC	CASRTQRGSQETQYF
TRBV3-1	TRBJ2-3	16	NA	NA	TGTGCCAGCAGCCAAGGGGTGCGGAGAAGCACAGATACGCAGTATTTT	CASSQGVRRSTDTQYF
TRBV11-2	TRBJ2-7	15	NA	NA	TGTGCCAGCAGCTTAGACCCGGGACTGAACTACGAGCAGTACTTC	CASSLDPGLNYEQYF
TRBV6-5	TRBJ1-4	15	NA	NA	TGTGCCAGCAGCCTAGGTGTCCAGGGAGCAGAAAAACTGTTTTTT	CASSLGVQGAEKLFF
TRBV7-2	TRBJ1-2	14	TRBD1	few	TGTGCCAGCAGCGCCCAGACAGGGGCAGGTCGCTACACCTTC	CASSAQTGAGRYTF
TRBV7-2	TRBJ2-7	15	TRBD1	NA	TGTGCCAGCAGCCGATTCGTGGGACAGGCCTACGAGCAGTACTTC	CASSRFVGQAYEQYF
TRBV10-3	TRBJ1-1	13	NA	NA	TGTGCCATCAGTGGCAATGGGGCTACTGAAGCTTTCTTT	CAISGNGATEAFF
TRBV5-1	TRBJ2-1	15	TRBD2	NA	TGCGCCAGCAGCCCTAGCGGGTACTCCTACAATGAGCAGTTCTTC	CASSPSGYSYNEQFF
TRBV20-1	TRBJ2-2	15	TRBD2	few	TGCAGTGCTAGACAGACTAGCGGGGTAGCAGGGGAGCTGTTTTTT	CSARQTSGVAGELFF
TRBV7-9	TRBJ1-1	14	NA	NA	TGTGCCAGCAGCTTGGCACTCCTGAACACTGAAGCTTTCTTT	CASSLALLNTEAFF
TRBV2	TRBJ2-7	17	NA	NA	TGTGCCAGCAGGCTCGAAGGGGGCGGGGGGTCCTCCTACGAGCAGTACTTC	CASRLEGGGGSSYEQYF
TRBV6-6	TRBJ1-4	15	NA	few	TGTGCCAGCAGCGATGGACCCTCAACTAATGAAAAACTGTTTTTT	CASSDGPSTNEKLFF
TRBV2	TRBJ2-1	19	TRBD2	NA	TGTGCCAGCAGTGAAGAAGGCGATATAGTGGCTAGCGGGGACAATGAGCAGTTCTTC	CASSEEGDIVASGDNEQFF
TRBV3-1	TRBJ2-6	15	NA	many	TGTGCCAGCAGTCAGGGTAACAAGGGGGCCAACGTCCTGACTTTC	CASSQGNKGANVLTF
TRBV25-1	TRBJ2-5	17	TRBD2	few	TGTGCCAGCAGTGAATATCGGACTAGCGGGTCCCAAGAGACCCAGTACTTC	CASSEYRTSGSQETQYF
TRBV20-1	TRBJ1-2	16	NA	few	TGCAGTGCTAGAGATTCAACAGGGCTAATCAACTATGGCTACACCTTC	CSARDSTGLINYGYTF
TRBV27	TRBJ1-1	14	NA	NA	TGTGCCAGCAGACGAGCGGACTCGAACACTGAAGCTTTCTTT	CASRRADSNTEAFF
TRBV2	TRBJ2-1	14	NA	NA	TGTGCCAGCGGCGGAACTTTCTCCTACAATGAGCAGTTCTTC	CASGGTFSYNEQFF
TRBV6-5	TRBJ1-2	16	NA	few	TGTGCCAGCAGTTACCACAGACGTTACCTTAACTATGGCTACACCTTC	CASSYHRRYLNYGYTF
TRBV7-8	TRBJ2-1	15	TRBD2	NA	TGTGCCAGCAGCTTAGCCGGGAGGGTAACTAATGAGCAGTTCTTC	CASSLAGRVTNEQFF
TRBV15	TRBJ1-4	15	TRBD1	NA	TGTGCCACCAGTCCAGGGGGAGGGACTAATGAAAAACTGTTTTTT	CATSPGGGTNEKLFF
TRBV2	TRBJ2-3	13	TRBD1	few	TGTGCCAGCAGTGAACGACAGGGGGACGTGCAGTATTTT	CASSERQGDVQYF
TRBV4-1	TRBJ2-7	15	NA	few	TGCGCCAGCAGCCAGGTAACGGGACTCTCCTACGAGCAGTACTTC	CASSQVTGLSYEQYF
TRBV29-1	TRBJ2-1	14	NA	NA	TGCAGCTCCCGAGGTCCTAGCTCCTACAATGAGCAGTTCTTC	CSSRGPSSYNEQFF
TRBV5-1	TRBJ2-5	15	NA	few	TGCGCCAGCAGCCGCAGGGACTCTCGCACGGAGACCCAGTACTTC	CASSRRDSRTETQYF
TRBV5-1	TRBJ2-4	15	NA	NA	TGCGCCAGCAGCCCCGGACAGCCCCAGGAAAACATTCAGTACTTC	CASSPGQPQENIQYF
TRBV3-1	TRBJ1-2	15	TRBD1	NA	TGTGCCAGCAGCCAAGCCGACAGGGGGAGGGGTGGCTACACCTTC	CASSQADRGRGGYTF
TRBV20-1	TRBJ2-1	10	NA	many	TGCAGTGCTAGTAACAATGAGCAGTTCTTC	CSASNNEQFF
TRBV21-1	TRBJ1-5	18	NA	NA	TGTGCCAGCAGCAAATCCCAATGTCCCAAAGGAGGCAATCAGCCCCAGCATTTT	CASSKSQCPKGGNQPQHF
TRBV27	TRBJ1-2	12	TRBD1	NA	TGTGCCAGCAGGGGACAGGCCTATGGCTACACCTTC	CASRGQAYGYTF
TRBV7-9	TRBJ2-6	19	NA	NA	TGTGCCAGCAGCTTATCAAGGCCAGGTGCCCGCTCTGGGGCCAACGTCCTGACTTTC	CASSLSRPGARSGANVLTF
TRBV6-6	TRBJ1-2	13	TRBD1	many	TGTGCCAGCAGTCCGACAGGGTCGGGGGGCTACACCTTC	CASSPTGSGGYTF
TRBV29-1	TRBJ2-4	11	NA	NA	TGCAGCGTAAACAGGGAAAACATTCAGTACTTC	CSVNRENIQYF
TRBV4-1	TRBJ2-2	18	NA	few	TGCGCCAGCAGCCAACCCCAACTAGGGGGGCCTAACACCGGGGAGCTGTTTTTT	CASSQPQLGGPNTGELFF
TRBV2	TRBJ2-6	14	NA	NA	TGTGCCGGCACCAGGGCCTCTGGGGCCAACGTCCTGACTTTC	CAGTRASGANVLTF
TRBV7-9	TRBJ2-3	15	NA	NA	TGTGCCAGCAGCTTGGGTCGGACGGTCACAGATACGCAGTATTTT	CASSLGRTVTDTQYF
TRBV27	TRBJ2-7	18	TRBD2	NA	TGTGCCAGCAGTTTACGTTTCCTCCCGGGTAGCGGGGTCTACGAGCAGTACTTC	CASSLRFLPGSGVYEQYF
TRBV12-3/TRBV12-4	TRBJ2-1	14	NA	NA	TGTGCCAGCAGGAGGGTACTCTCCTACAATGAGCAGTTCTTC	CASRRVLSYNEQFF
TRBV4-1	TRBJ2-5	13	TRBD2	NA	TGCGCCAGCACTAGCGGGGGGGCAGAGACCCAGTACTTC	CASTSGGAETQYF
TRBV2	TRBJ1-6	11	NA	NA	TGTGCCAGCAGTGAGGGACGCCACCTCCACTTT	CASSEGRHLHF
TRBV19	TRBJ2-1	16	NA	NA	TGTGCCAGTAGTAGGGGAGCCCACCTCGATGAGAATGAGCAGTTCTTC	CASSRGAHLDENEQFF
TRBV7-3	TRBJ2-1	16	NA	once	TGTGCCAGCAGCCCCCTGGGTGGGGGAGGCTACAATGAGCAGTTCTTC	CASSPLGGGGYNEQFF
TRBV27	TRBJ2-7	14	TRBD2	few	TGTGCCAGCAGTTATCGGGGGGAAACCTACGAGCAGTACTTC	CASSYRGETYEQYF
TRBV4-1	TRBJ2-3	15	NA	few	TGCGCCAGCAGCCTCCTAGGACGATTCACAGATACGCAGTATTTT	CASSLLGRFTDTQYF
TRBV6-6	TRBJ2-7	15	TRBD2	once	TGTGCCAGCAGTTACGCCGGGGGGGAAACCTACGAGCAGTACTTC	CASSYAGGETYEQYF
TRBV3-1	TRBJ2-1	14	NA	once	TGTGCCAGCAGCCCTCACGGACTTGGCAATGAGCAGTTCTTC	CASSPHGLGNEQFF
TRBV6-1	TRBJ1-5	16	NA	NA	TGTGCCAGCAGTGGCTTGTTGGGCGATAGCAATCAGCCCCAGCATTTT	CASSGLLGDSNQPQHF
TRBV5-5	TRBJ2-2	13	NA	few	TGTGCCAGCAGCTTGGGACGGGGCGGGGAGCTGTTTTTT	CASSLGRGGELFF
TRBV29-1	TRBJ2-1	11	NA	NA	TGCGGCGCTCAGGGTTTCGGGGAGCAGTTCTTC	CGAQGFGEQFF